These T cell receptor beta chains were read from a single sample in a study of T cell repertoires in cytomegalovirus infection. TCRdb recomputed calls from the reads with MiXCR, one row per CDR3 protein. The table records 250,000 to 300,000 distinct CDR3 sequences, approximately 9.1% of them present only once. Sequenced input: PBMCs. Receptors originate from a human donor in good health (CMV status not recorded). Some clones in this sample may be carry-over from other donors' samples. Both conserved end residues are part of each CDR3. D genes are given only for firm matches. A row's size may be missing; if present it is once, few, many or a size class.

>TRBV7-9|TRBJ2-3|.|.
CASSPVGGPTDTQYF
TGTGCCAGCAGCCCAGTGGGGGGGCCCACAGATACGCAGTATTTT
>TRBV6-1|TRBJ2-5|TRBD1|many
CASSLGTGTGGEETQYF
TGTGCCAGCAGTTTGGGGACCGGGACAGGGGGTGAGGAGACCCAGTACTTC
>TRBV7-2|TRBJ2-7|.|many
CASSVSSGPYEQYF
TGTGCCAGCAGCGTATCCTCGGGCCCCTACGAGCAGTACTTC
>TRBV2|TRBJ1-5|TRBD1|.
CASSEDRGSHQPQHF
TGTGCCAGCAGTGAGGACAGGGGGTCTCATCAGCCCCAGCATTTT
>TRBV12-3/TRBV12-4|TRBJ2-7|.|many
CASSLSDLIIYEQYF
TGTGCCAGCAGTTTATCGGACTTAATAATCTACGAGCAGTACTTC
>TRBV7-8|TRBJ1-5|.|many
CASSLAAVSNQPQHF
TGTGCCAGCAGCTTAGCGGCAGTTAGCAATCAGCCCCAGCATTTT
>TRBV2|TRBJ2-7|.|many
CASRKLDRAYEQYF
TGTGCCAGCAGGAAATTGGACCGAGCCTACGAGCAGTACTTC
>TRBV7-2|TRBJ2-1|.|many
CASRSHASFANNEQFF
TGTGCCAGCAGATCCCATGCTAGCTTTGCAAACAATGAGCAGTTCTTC
>TRBV6-2/TRBV6-3|TRBJ2-5|.|many
CASSWAWETQYF
TGTGCCAGCAGTTGGGCTTGGGAGACCCAGTACTTC
>TRBV11-2|TRBJ2-1|.|.
CASSSRDISYNEQFF
TGTGCCAGCAGCTCGAGGGACATTTCCTACAATGAGCAGTTCTTC
>TRBV7-6|TRBJ2-6|.|many
CASSLATQGPSGANVLTF
TGTGCCAGCAGCTTAGCTACCCAGGGGCCCTCTGGGGCCAACGTCCTGACTTTC
>TRBV7-9|TRBJ1-1|.|many
CASSRAVGGDNTEAFF
TGTGCCAGCAGCCGGGCGGTTGGGGGGGATAACACTGAAGCTTTCTTT